Presented here are 11 T cell receptor beta chains from one specimen sequenced in a study of blood T cells in healthy people across ages. A second PCR, run for about 6 to 11 cycles, used a sample-barcoded 5' primer plus a J-beta primer mix. MiXCR, run by TCRdb on the 5' RACE reads, gives a single entry per CDR3 protein. This sample yields around 940,000 distinct CDR3 sequences, of which roughly 51% are seen a single time; about 21% belongs to the top ten. Sequencing was done on a sample of blood. Receptors originate from a woman in her fifties or sixties in good health.

V and J are TRBV20-1 and TRBJ2-5, with D perhaps TRBD1 (5 bases). The germline V gene encodes CDR1 DFQATT and CDR2 SNEGSKA (reference sequence). CDR3 size: 15 residues. Trimming removed 2 bases at V and 4 bases at J, with 17 bases between. The CDR3 region has the DNA TGCAGTGCTAGAAGGCCTCAGGGTGGTTCAGAGACCCAGTACTTC. It specifies CSARRPQGGSETQYF.

This clonotype was counted a few times. The V gene is TRBV7-2, the J gene TRBJ2-3; a possible D gene is TRBD2 (6 bases). The CDR3 runs 15 residues. Deletions cut 5 bases from V and 7 bases from J, with 19 bases between. Germline lookup yields CDR1 SGHTA and CDR2 FQGNSA. The CDR3 loop reads CASSESNGRTHTQYF. The CDR3 coding sequence is TGTGCCAGCAGCGAAAGTAACGGGAGAACGCATACGCAGTATTTT.

The V and J genes are TRBV4-2 and TRBJ1-2; a weak D match, TRBD1 (6 bases). CDR1 and CDR2 from the germline V gene are LGHNA and YNFKEQ. Trimming left V 0 bases short and J 8 bases short, with 16 bases between. The CDR3 totals 15 residues. The CDR3 loop is CASSQDPGQGYGYTF. The CDR3 region has the DNA TGTGCCAGCAGCCAAGATCCGGGACAAGGCTACGGCTACACCTTC.

V is TRBV27 and J is TRBJ2-7; D uncertain. CDR3 size: 12 residues. Trimming took off 3 bases at V and 6 bases at J, with 9 bases between the two ends. Germline CDR1 MNHEY, CDR2 SMNVEV (reference sequence). The CDR3 is CASSFWAGEQYF. The CDR3 DNA sequence: TGTGCCAGCAGTTTCTGGGCCGGCGAGCAGTACTTC.

The V call is TRBV24-1, the J call TRBJ2-3; 7 bases are a match to TRBD2. Germline assignment: CDR1 KGHDR and CDR2 SFDVKD. CDR3 size: 13 residues. Trimming at V came to 5 bases and at J to 9 bases, leaving 7 bases not matched to a gene. CDR3 nucleotides: TGTGCCACCAGTGGGACTAGATCTCAGACGCAGTATTTT. It translates to CATSGTRSQTQYF.

A note on this clonotype: Compared with germline, one end of the junction differs, possibly owing to a read error. V and J are TRBV15 and TRBJ2-5; 8 positions match TRBD2. TRBJ2-7 explains the end of the DNA better; the J call may be wrong. Germline CDR1 LNHNV, CDR2 YYDKDF (reference sequence). The CDR3 runs 14 residues. This chain's CDR3 is CATSRGTSSHEQYF. The DNA of the CDR3 is TGTGCCACCAGCAGAGGGACTAGCTCCCACGAGCAGTACTTC.

This chain connects TRBV29-1 to TRBJ1-1, with TRBD1 matching over 7 bases. Germline V CDR1 and CDR2: SQVTM, ANQGSEA. J gave up 1 base and V 7 bases, and 3 bases lay outside the gene matches. CDR3 length: 12 amino acids. The CDR3 DNA reads TGCAGCGCCGGACAGGCGAACACTGAAGCTTTCTTT. It specifies CSAGQANTEAFF.

V is TRBV6-5 and J is TRBJ2-7, with no clear D. V shed 2 bases and J shed 4 bases, with 12 bases lying between them. The germline CDR1 and CDR2 sequences are MNHEY and SVGAGI. The CDR3 consists of 14 residues. The CDR3 bases are TGTGCCAGCAGTTACCGCCCGTCAAGGTACGAGCAGTACTTC. This gives the protein CASSYRPSRYEQYF.

As concerns this clonotype: Germline is not matched at one junction end, which may reflect a read error. The rearrangement links TRBV5-6 to TRBJ2-1, with 7 bases identical to TRBD2. Germline V lookup: CDR1 SGHDT, CDR2 YYEEEE. The CDR3 covers 16 residues. CDR3 in DNA: TGTGCCGGCAGCTTGGAGGGTAGCGGGTATTACAATGAGCAGTTCTTC. Amino acids: CAGSLEGSGYYNEQFF.

The genes are TRBV28 and TRBJ2-7; 7 bases map to TRBD1. The DNA end is a closer match to TRBJ2-5, so the J assignment may be wrong. The CDR3 is 14 amino acids. Looked up from germline, CDR1 is MDHEN and CDR2 is SYDVKM. CDR3 bases: TGTGCCAGCAGTTTGACAGGGTTCAAAGAGACCCAGTACTTC. It translates to CASSLTGFKETQYF.

The chain has TRBV29-1 and TRBJ2-2, with a tentative D call TRBD2 (6 bases). Between the trimmed V and J ends, which lost 4 bases and 3 bases, there was a span of 6 bases. Germline V gene sequence: CDR1 SQVTM, CDR2 ANQGSEA. The CDR3 totals 12 residues. CDR3 bases: TGCAGCGTTGGGGACTACACCGGGGAGCTGTTTTTT. Amino acid sequence: CSVGDYTGELFF.